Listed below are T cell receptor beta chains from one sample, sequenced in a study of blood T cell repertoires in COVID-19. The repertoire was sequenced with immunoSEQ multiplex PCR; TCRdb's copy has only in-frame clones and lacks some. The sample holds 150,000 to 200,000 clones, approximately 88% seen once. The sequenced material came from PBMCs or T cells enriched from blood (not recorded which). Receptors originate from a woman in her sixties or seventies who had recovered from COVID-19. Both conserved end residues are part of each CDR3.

CASSRQVGELFF	TRBV13	TRBJ2-2
CASSQDRVYTDNEQFF	TRBV14	TRBJ2-1
CASTWEGGDSPLHF	TRBV19	TRBJ1-6
CASSPGQGGNQPQHF	TRBV18	TRBJ1-5
CASRLAGSYEQYF	TRBV19	TRBJ2-7
CASSEGQGGYNEQFF	TRBV9	TRBJ2-1
CASSPGSGGTEAFF	TRBV7-3	TRBJ1-1
CASSLGGRETQYF	TRBV7-2	TRBJ2-5
CASSQDRGVDEQYF	TRBV18	TRBJ2-7
CASSLDRPATNEKLFF	TRBV7-8	TRBJ1-4
CASRLGDNSPLHF	TRBV6-5	TRBJ1-6
CASSYYRGTEQYF	TRBV6-5	TRBJ2-7
CASSSVGGANVLTF	TRBV7-9	TRBJ2-6
CASRIETGREQYF	TRBV6-5	TRBJ2-7
CASLDRTNTGELFF	TRBV6-5	TRBJ2-2
CASTAGGKDTQYF	TRBV5-1	TRBJ2-3
CATSAPDRVGEKLFF	TRBV24-1	TRBJ1-4
CASRPSGTAYNSPLHF	TRBV5-1	TRBJ1-6
CASSPTGKSSPLHF	TRBV7-9	TRBJ1-6
CASRGGVSNYGYTF	TRBV2	TRBJ1-2